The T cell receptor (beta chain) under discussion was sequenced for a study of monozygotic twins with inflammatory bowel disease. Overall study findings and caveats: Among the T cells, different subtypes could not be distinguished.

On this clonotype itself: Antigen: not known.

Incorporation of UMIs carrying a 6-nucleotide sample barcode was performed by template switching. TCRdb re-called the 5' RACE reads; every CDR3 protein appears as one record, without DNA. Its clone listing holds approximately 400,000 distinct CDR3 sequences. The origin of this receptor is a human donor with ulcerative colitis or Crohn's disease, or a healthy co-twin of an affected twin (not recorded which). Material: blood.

The CDR3 protein is CSASVGRQQYF. V usage is TRBV20-1 and J usage is TRBJ2-5; the D call from TCRdb, TRBD1, cannot be confirmed without DNA. Looked up from germline, CDR1 is DFQATT and CDR2 is SNEGSKA (reference sequence). The CDR3 contains 11 residues.